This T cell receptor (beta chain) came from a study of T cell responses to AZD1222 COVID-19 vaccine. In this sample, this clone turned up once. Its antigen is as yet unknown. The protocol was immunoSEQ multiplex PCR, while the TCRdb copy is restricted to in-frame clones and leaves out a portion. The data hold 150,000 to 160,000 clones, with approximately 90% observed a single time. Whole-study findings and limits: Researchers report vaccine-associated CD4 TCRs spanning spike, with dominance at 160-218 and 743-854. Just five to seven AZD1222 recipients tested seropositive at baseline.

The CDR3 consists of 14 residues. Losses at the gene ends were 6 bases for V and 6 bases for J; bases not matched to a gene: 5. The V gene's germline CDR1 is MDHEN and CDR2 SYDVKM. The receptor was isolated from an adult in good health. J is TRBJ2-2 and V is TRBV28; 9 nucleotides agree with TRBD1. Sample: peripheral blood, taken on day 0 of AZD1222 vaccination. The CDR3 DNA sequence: TGTGCCAGCAGGGGGACAGGGTATCCCGGGGAGCTGTTTTTT. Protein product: CASRGTGYPGELFF. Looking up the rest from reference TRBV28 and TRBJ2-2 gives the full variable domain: DVKVTQSSRYLVKRTGEKVFLECVQDMDHENMFWYRQDPGLGLRLIYFSYDVKMKEKGDIPEGYSVSREKKERFSLILESASTNQTSMYLCASRGTGYPGELFFGEGSRLTVL.